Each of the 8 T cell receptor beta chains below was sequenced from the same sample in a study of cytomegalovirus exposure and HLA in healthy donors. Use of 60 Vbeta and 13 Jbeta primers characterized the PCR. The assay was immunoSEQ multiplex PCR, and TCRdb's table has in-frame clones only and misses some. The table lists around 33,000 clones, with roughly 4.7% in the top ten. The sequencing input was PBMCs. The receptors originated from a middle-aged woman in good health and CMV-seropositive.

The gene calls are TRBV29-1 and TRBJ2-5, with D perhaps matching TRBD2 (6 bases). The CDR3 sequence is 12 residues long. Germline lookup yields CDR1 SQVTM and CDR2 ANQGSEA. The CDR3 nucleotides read TGCAGTACGTCGTTTGGGGGGGAGACCCAGTACTTC. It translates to CSTSFGGETQYF.

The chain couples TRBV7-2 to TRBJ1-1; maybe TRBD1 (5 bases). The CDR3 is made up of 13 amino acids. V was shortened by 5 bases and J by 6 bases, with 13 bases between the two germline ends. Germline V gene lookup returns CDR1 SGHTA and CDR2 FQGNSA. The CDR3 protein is CASSGGTVAEAFF. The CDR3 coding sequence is TGTGCCAGCAGCGGCGGGACCGTCGCTGAAGCTTTCTTT.

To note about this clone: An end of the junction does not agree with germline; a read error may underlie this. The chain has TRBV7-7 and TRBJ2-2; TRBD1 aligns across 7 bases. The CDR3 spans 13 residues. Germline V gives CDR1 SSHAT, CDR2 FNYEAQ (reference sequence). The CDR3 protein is CASSSSTGRELFF. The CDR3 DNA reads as TGTGCTAGCAGCTCCTCGACAGGGCGGGAGCTGTTTTTT.

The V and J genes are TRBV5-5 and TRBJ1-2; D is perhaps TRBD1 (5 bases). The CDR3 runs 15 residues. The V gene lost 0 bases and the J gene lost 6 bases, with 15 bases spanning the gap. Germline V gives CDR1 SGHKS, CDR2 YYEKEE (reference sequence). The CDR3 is CASSLGAFGGDGYTF. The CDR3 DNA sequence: TGTGCCAGCAGCTTGGGGGCCTTCGGGGGTGATGGCTACACCTTC.

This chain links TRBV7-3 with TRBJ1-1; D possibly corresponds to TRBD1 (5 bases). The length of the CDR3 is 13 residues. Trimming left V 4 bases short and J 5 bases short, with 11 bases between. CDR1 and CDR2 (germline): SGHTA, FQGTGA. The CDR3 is CASSSGTDTEAFF. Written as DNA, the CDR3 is TGTGCCAGCAGCTCCGGGACTGATACTGAAGCTTTCTTT. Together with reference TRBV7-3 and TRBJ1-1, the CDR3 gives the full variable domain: GAGVSQTPSNKVTEKGKYVELRCDPISGHTALYWYRQSLGQGPEFLIYFQGTGAADDSGLPNDRFFAVRPEGSVSTLKIQRTERGDSAVYLCASSSGTDTEAFFGQGTRLTVV.

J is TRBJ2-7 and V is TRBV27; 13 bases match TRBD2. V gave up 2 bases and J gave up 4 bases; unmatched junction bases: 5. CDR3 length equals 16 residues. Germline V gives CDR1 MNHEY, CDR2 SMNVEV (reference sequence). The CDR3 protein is CASSLTRTSGSYEQYF. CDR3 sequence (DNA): TGTGCCAGCAGTTTAACCCGGACTAGCGGGAGTTACGAGCAGTACTTC.

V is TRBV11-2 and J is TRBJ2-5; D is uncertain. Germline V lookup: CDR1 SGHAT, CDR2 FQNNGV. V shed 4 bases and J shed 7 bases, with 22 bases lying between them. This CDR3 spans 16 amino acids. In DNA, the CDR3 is TGTGCCAGCAGCTCAGCTGCACCGACACATCTCTTGACCCAGTACTTC. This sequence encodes CASSSAAPTHLLTQYF.

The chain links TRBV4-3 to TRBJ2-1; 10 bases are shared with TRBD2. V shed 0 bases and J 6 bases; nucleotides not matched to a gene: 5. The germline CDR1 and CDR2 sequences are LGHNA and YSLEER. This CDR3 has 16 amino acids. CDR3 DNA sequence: TGCGCCAGCAGCCAAGATCTAGCGGGAGTGGTCAATGAGCAGTTCTTC. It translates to CASSQDLAGVVNEQFF.